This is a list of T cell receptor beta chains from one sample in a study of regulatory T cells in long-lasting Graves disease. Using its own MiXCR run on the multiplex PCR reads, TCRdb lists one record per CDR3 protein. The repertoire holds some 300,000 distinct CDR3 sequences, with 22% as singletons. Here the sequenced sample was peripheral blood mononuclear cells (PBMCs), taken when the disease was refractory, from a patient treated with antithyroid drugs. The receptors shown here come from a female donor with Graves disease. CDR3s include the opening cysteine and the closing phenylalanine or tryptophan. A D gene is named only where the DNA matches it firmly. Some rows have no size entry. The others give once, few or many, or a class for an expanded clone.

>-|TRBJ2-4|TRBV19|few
TGTGCCAGTAGTATCGGGACACGGACCAAAAACATTCAGTACTTC
CASSIGTRTKNIQYF
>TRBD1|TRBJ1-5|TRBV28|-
TGTGCCAGCAAGACACACGGGACAGGGGACTATAGCAATCAGCCCCAGCATTTT
CASKTHGTGDYSNQPQHF
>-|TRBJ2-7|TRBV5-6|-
TGTGCCAGCAGCTTGGCCGAGACCACGGGGAATGCGCAGTACTTC
CASSLAETTGNAQYF
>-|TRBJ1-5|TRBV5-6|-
TGTGCCAGCAGCTCCAGGGGTTGGGGTCAGCCCCAGCATTTT
CASSSRGWGQPQHF
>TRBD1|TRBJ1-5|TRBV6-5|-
TGTGCCAGCAGTTACTCTACAGGGGAAGGAAATCAGCCCCAGCATTTT
CASSYSTGEGNQPQHF
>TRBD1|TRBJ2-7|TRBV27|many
TGTGCCAGCAGTTTACGGACAGGGGGCGCCTACGAGCAGTACTTC
CASSLRTGGAYEQYF
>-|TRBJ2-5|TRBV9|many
TGTGCCAGCAGCGACCCGCCCAAAGAGACCCAGTACTTC
CASSDPPKETQYF
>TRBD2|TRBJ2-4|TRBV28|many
TGTGCCAGCAGTTCCGGGACTAGTCTGAGAAACATTCAGTACTTC
CASSSGTSLRNIQYF
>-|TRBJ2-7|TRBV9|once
TGCGCCAGCAGTAAGGAAGTGGAGGCCTACGAGCAGTACTTC
CASSKEVEAYEQYF
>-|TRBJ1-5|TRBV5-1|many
TGTGCCAGCAGTTTGGGGGGAAATAGCAATCAGCCCCAGCATTTT
CASSLGGNSNQPQHF
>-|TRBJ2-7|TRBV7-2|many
TGTGCCAGCAGCCCGTGGGGCGGCTACGAGCAGTACTTC
CASSPWGGYEQYF
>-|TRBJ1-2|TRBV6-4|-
TGTGCCAGCAGTGACGGTGGGGGCTACACCTTC
CASSDGGGYTF
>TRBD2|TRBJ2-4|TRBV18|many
TGTGCCAGCTCACCAGGGGGGGACATTCAGTACTTC
CASSPGGDIQYF
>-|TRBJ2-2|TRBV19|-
TGTGCCAGTAGTCCCATCGATCTGGACACCGGGGAGCTGTTTTTT
CASSPIDLDTGELFF
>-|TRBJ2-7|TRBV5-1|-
TGCGCCAGCAGCTTGGAAGGAGGCGCCCGCTACGAGCAGTACTTC
CASSLEGGARYEQYF
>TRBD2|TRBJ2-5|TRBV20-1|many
TGCAGTGCTAGAGACCCTCGGGGGAGCGGGAGGGGTGGGGGGACCCAGTACTTC
CSARDPRGSGRGGGTQYF
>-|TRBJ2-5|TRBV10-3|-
TGTGCCATCAGTTCAGACAAGCCGGGGACCCAGTACTTC
CAISSDKPGTQYF
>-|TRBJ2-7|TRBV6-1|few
TGTGCCAGCAGTGCTCCTAGCGATTCCACCTACGAGCAGTACTTC
CASSAPSDSTYEQYF